This T cell receptor beta chain was found in a study of cytomegalovirus exposure and HLA in healthy donors. The PCR had 60 Vbeta and 13 Jbeta primers. Only in-frame clones appear in the TCRdb table, and some are missing; sequencing was by immunoSEQ multiplex PCR. The data contain some 120,000 clones, 15% to 17% of them seen just once; the ten biggest clones take up 1.9%. J lost 0 bases, V lost 0 bases, and 1 base had no gene match. The CDR3 is 16 amino acids. Germline V CDR1 and CDR2: SGHRS, YFSETQ. V and J are TRBV5-1 and TRBJ1-5; 9 bases map to TRBD1. The source of this sequence is a woman under 30 in good health and CMV-seronegative. Sequenced sample: PBMCs. The CDR3 spells CASSLGTGDSNQPQHF. The CDR3 DNA reads TGCGCCAGCAGCTTGGGGACAGGGGATAGCAATCAGCCCCAGCATTTT.